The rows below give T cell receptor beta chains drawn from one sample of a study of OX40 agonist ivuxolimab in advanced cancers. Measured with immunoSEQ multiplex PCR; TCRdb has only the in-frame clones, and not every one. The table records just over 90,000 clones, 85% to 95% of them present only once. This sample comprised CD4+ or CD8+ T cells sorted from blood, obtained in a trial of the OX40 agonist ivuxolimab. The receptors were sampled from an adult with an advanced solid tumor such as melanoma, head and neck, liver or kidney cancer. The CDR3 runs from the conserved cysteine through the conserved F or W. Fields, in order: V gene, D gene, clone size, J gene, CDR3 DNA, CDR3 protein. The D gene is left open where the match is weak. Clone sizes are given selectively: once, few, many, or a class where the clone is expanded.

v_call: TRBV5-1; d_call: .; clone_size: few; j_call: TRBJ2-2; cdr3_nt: TGCGCCAGCAGTGTGACCGGGGAGCTGTTTTTT; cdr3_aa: CASSVTGELFF
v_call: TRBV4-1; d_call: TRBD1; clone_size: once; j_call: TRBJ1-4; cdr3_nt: TGCGCCAGCAGCCAGCGAAACAGGGGAGGGAATGAAAAACTGTTTTTT; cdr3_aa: CASSQRNRGGNEKLFF
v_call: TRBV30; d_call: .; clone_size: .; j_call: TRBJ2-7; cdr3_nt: TGTGCCTGGAGTGGGGACACCGACTCCTACGAGCAGTACTTC; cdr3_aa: CAWSGDTDSYEQYF
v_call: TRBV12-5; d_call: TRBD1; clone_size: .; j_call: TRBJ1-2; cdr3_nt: TGTGCTAGTGGTTTGGGGCAGGGGGCAATGGTTGGCTACACCTTC; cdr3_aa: CASGLGQGAMVGYTF
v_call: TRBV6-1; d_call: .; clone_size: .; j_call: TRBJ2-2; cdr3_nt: TGTGCCAGCAGTGAAGGAGACAGAACCGGGGAGCTGTTTTTT; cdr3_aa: CASSEGDRTGELFF
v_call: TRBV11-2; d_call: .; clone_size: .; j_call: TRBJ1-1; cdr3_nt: TGTGCCAGCAGCCCCAGGGAAAGGGGCACTGAAGCTTTCTTT; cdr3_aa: CASSPRERGTEAFF
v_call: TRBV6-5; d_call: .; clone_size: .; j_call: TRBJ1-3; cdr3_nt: TGTGCCAGCAGTTTAATAACTGGAAACACCATATATTTT; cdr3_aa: CASSLITGNTIYF
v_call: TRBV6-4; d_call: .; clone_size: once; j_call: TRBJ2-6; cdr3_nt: TGTGCCAGCAGTGACTCGTCGGAGCCTGGGGCCAACGTCCTGACTTTC; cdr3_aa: CASSDSSEPGANVLTF
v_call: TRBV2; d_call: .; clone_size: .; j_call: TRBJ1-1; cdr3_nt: TGTGCCAGCAGTGGACGGTGGAACACTGAAGCTTTCTTT; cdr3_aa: CASSGRWNTEAFF
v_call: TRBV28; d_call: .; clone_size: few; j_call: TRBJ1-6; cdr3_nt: TGTGCCAGCAGTCGGACGGCTTCACCCCTCCACTTT; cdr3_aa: CASSRTASPLHF
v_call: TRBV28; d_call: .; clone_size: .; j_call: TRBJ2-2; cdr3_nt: TGTGCCAGCAGTCAAAGTTCCCCCGGGGAGCTGTTTTTT; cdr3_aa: CASSQSSPGELFF
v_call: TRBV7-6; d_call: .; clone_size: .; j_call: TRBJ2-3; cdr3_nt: TGTGCCAGCAGCTTAGGGGAGTCCAGGGTCACAGATACGCAGTATTTT; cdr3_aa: CASSLGESRVTDTQYF
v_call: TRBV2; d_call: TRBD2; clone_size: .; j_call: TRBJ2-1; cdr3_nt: TGTGCCAGCAGTGATACTAGCGGAGCCTACAATGAGCAGTTCTTC; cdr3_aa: CASSDTSGAYNEQFF
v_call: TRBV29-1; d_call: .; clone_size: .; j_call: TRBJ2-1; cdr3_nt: TGCAGCGTTGAAAGGGCCGAGGGCAATGAGCAGTTCTTC; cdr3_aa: CSVERAEGNEQFF
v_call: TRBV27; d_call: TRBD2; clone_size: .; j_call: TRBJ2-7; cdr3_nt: TGTGCCAGCAGTTTGACGGGGGGGGTCTCCTACGAGCAGTACTTC; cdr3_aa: CASSLTGGVSYEQYF
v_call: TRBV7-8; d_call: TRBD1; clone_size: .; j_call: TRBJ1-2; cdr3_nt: TGTGCCAGCAGCCCTGGGGACAGGGCGGGCACCTTC; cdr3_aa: CASSPGDRAGTF
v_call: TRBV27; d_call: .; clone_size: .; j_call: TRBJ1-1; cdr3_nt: TGTGCCAGCAGTTTAGCCGGCGTGGGGAACACTGAAGCTTTCTTT; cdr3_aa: CASSLAGVGNTEAFF
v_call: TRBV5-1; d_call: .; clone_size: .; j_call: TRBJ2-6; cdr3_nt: TGCGCCAGCAGCTCCCCCAGACTTTACGATTCGGGGGCCAACGTCCTGACTTTC; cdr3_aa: CASSSPRLYDSGANVLTF
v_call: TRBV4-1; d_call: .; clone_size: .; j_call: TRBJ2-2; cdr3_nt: TGCGCCAGCAGCCAACATAGCGGCACCGGGGAGCTGTTTTTT; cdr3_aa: CASSQHSGTGELFF
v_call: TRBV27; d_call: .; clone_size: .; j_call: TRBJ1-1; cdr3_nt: TGTGCCAGCAGTTTATCCATAAACACTGAAGCTTTCTTT; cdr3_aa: CASSLSINTEAFF
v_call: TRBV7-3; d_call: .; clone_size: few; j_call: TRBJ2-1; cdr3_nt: TGTGCCAGCAGCGATTACAATGAGCAGTTCTTC; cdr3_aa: CASSDYNEQFF
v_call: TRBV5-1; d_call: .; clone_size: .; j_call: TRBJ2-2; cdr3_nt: TGCGCCAGCAGTTCGCAGCAACGGGGCGGGGAGCTGTTTTTT; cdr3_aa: CASSSQQRGGELFF
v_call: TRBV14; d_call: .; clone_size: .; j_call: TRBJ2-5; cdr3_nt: TGTGCCAGCAGCCAAGACGAGGTGTCGGGAGAGACCCAGTACTTC; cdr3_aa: CASSQDEVSGETQYF
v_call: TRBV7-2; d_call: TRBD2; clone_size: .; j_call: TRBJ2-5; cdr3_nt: TGTGCCAGCAGCTTAGGGATGGTTAGCGGGTTAGAGACCCAGTACTTC; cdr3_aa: CASSLGMVSGLETQYF
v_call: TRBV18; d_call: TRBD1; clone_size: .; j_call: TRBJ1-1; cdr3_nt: TGTGCCAGCTCACCTGGACTACAGGGGATGAACACTGAAGCTTTCTTT; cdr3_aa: CASSPGLQGMNTEAFF
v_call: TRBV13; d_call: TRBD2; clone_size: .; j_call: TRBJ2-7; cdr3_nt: TGTGCCAGCAGCTCCCCGGGCGGGAGGGGCGAGCAGTACTTC; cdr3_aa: CASSSPGGRGEQYF
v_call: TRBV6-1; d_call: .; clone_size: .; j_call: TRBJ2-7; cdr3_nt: TGTGCCAGCAGAGCTGGGACGGATCTATTCTACGAGCAGTACTTC; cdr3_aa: CASRAGTDLFYEQYF